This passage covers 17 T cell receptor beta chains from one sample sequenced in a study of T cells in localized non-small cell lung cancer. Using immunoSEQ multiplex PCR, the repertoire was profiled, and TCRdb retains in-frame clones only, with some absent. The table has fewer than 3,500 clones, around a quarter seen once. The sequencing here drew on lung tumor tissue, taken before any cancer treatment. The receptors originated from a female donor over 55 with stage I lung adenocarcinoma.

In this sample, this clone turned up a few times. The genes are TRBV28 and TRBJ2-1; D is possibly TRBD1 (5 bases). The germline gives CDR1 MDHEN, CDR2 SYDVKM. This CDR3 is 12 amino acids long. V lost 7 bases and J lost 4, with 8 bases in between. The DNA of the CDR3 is TGTGCCAGCATCCAGGGATACAATGAGCAGTTCTTC. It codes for CASIQGYNEQFF.

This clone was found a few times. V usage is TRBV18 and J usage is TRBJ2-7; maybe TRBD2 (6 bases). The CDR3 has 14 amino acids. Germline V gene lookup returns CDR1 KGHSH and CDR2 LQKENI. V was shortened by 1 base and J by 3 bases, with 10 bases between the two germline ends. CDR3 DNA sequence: TGTGCCAGCTCACCACTCCCGGAGGGCTACGAGCAGTACTTC. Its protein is CASSPLPEGYEQYF.

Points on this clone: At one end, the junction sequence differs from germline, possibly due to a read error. CDR3 loop: CATSDYASTNEKLFF. In DNA form, the CDR3 reads TGTGCCACCAGTGATTACGCGAGCACTAATGAAAAACTGTTTTTT. The V gene is TRBV27, the J gene TRBJ1-4; unclear D gene. The CDR3 covers 15 residues. Looked up from germline, CDR1 is MNHEY and CDR2 is SMNVEV (reference sequence).

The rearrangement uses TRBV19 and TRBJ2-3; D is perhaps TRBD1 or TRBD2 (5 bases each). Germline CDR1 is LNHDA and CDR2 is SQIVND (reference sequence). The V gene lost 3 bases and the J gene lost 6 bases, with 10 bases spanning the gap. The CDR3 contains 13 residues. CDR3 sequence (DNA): TGTGCCAGTAGTATGTCAGGGACGGATACGCAGTATTTT. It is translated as CASSMSGTDTQYF.

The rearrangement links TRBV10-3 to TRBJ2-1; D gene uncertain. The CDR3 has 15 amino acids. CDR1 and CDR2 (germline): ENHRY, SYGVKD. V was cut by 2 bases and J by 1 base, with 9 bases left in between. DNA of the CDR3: TGTGCCATCAGTGAGGGCAAGGATTCCTACAATGAGCAGTTCTTC. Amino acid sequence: CAISEGKDSYNEQFF.

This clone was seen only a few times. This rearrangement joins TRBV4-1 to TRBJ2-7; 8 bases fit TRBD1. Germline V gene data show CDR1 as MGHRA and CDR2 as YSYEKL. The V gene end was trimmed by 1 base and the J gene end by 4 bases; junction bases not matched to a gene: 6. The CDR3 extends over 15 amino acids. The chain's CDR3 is CASSQGGTGGYEQYF. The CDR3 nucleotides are TGCGCCAGCAGCCAAGGAGGGACAGGCGGGTACGAGCAGTACTTC.

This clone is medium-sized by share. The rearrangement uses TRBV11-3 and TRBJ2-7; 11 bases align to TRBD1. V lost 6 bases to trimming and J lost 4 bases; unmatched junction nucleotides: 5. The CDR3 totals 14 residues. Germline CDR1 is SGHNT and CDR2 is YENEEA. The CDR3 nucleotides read TGTGCCAGCAGGGAGGGACAGGGGGGTTACGAGCAGTACTTC. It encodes CASREGQGGYEQYF.

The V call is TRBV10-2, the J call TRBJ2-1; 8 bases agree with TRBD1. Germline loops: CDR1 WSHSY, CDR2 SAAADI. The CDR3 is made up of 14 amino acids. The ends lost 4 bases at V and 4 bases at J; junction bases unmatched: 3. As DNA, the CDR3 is TGCGCCAGCAGTGCAGGGGGCTCTTACAATGAGCAGTTCTTC. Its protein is CASSAGGSYNEQFF.

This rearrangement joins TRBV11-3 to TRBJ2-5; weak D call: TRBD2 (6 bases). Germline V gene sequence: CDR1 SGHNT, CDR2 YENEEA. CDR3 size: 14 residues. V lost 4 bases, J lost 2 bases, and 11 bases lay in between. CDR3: CASSSLGGQETQYF. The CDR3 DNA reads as TGTGCCAGCAGCTCCCTGGGGGGTCAAGAGACCCAGTACTTC.

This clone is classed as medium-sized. The chain's CDR3 is CASSPDGDHYEQYF. The DNA for the CDR3 is TGTGCCAGCAGCCCGGACGGGGACCACTACGAGCAGTACTTC. The chain joins TRBV11-3 to TRBJ2-7; the D call may be TRBD1 or TRBD2 (5 bases each). The CDR3 length is 14 residues. The V gene's germline CDR1 is SGHNT and CDR2 YENEEA. Trimming cost V 5 bases and J 3 bases, with 14 bases left between them.

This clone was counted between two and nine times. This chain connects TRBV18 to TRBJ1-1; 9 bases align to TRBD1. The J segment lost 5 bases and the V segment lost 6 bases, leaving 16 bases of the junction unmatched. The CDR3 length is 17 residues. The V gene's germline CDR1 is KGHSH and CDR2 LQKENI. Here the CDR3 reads CASSRTGAVGINTEAFF. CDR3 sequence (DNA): TGTGCCAGCTCCCGGACAGGGGCGGTGGGTATCAATACTGAAGCTTTCTTT.

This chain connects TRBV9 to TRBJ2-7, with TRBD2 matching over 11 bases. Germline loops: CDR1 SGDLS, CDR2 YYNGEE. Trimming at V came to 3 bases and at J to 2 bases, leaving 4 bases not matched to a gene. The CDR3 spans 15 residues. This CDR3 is CASSGASGGPYEQYF. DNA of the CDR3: TGTGCCAGCAGCGGCGCTAGCGGGGGGCCCTACGAGCAGTACTTC. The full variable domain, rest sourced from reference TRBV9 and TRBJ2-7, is DSGVTQTPKHLITATGQRVTLRCSPRSGDLSVYWYQQSLDQGLQFLIQYYNGEERAKGNILERFSAQQFPDLHSELNLSSLELGDSALYFCASSGASGGPYEQYFGPGTRLTVT.

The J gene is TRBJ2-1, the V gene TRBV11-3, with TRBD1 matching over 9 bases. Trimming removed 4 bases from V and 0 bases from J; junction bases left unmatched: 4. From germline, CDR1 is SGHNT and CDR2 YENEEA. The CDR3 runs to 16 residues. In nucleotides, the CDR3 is TGTGCCAGCAGCTCTCAGGACAGGGGCTCCTACAATGAGCAGTTCTTC. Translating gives CASSSQDRGSYNEQFF.

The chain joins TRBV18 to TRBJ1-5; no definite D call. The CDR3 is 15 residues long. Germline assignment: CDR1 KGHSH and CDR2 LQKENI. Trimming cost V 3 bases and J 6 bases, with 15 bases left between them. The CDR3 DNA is TGTGCCAGCTCACCTTCCTTGGGAGGGCCTCAGCCCCAGCATTTT. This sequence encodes CASSPSLGGPQPQHF.

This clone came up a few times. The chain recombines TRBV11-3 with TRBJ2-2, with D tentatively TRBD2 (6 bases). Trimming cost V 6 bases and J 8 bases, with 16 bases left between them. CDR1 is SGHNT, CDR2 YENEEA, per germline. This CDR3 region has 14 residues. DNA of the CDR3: TGTGCCAGCAGGCGGGGTCATGACGTTGGGGAGCTGTTTTTT. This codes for CASRRGHDVGELFF.

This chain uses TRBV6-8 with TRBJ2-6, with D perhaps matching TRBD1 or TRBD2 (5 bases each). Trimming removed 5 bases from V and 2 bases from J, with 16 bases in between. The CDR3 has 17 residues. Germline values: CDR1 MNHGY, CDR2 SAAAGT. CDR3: CASSHRDLTTGANVLTF. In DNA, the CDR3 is TGTGCCAGCAGTCACCGGGACCTCACAACTGGGGCCAACGTCCTGACTTTC.

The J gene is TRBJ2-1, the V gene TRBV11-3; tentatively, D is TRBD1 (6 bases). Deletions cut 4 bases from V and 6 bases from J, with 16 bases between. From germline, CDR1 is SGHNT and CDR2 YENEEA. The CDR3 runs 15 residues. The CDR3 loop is CASSSRAGDSNEQFF. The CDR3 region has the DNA TGTGCCAGCAGCTCCCGGGCAGGGGATAGCAATGAGCAGTTCTTC. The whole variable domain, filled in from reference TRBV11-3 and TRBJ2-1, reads EAGVVQSPRYKIIEKKQPVAFWCNPISGHNTLYWYLQNLGQGPELLIRYENEEAVDDSQLPKDRFSAERLKGVDSTLKIQPAELGDSAVYLCASSSRAGDSNEQFFGPGTRLTVL.